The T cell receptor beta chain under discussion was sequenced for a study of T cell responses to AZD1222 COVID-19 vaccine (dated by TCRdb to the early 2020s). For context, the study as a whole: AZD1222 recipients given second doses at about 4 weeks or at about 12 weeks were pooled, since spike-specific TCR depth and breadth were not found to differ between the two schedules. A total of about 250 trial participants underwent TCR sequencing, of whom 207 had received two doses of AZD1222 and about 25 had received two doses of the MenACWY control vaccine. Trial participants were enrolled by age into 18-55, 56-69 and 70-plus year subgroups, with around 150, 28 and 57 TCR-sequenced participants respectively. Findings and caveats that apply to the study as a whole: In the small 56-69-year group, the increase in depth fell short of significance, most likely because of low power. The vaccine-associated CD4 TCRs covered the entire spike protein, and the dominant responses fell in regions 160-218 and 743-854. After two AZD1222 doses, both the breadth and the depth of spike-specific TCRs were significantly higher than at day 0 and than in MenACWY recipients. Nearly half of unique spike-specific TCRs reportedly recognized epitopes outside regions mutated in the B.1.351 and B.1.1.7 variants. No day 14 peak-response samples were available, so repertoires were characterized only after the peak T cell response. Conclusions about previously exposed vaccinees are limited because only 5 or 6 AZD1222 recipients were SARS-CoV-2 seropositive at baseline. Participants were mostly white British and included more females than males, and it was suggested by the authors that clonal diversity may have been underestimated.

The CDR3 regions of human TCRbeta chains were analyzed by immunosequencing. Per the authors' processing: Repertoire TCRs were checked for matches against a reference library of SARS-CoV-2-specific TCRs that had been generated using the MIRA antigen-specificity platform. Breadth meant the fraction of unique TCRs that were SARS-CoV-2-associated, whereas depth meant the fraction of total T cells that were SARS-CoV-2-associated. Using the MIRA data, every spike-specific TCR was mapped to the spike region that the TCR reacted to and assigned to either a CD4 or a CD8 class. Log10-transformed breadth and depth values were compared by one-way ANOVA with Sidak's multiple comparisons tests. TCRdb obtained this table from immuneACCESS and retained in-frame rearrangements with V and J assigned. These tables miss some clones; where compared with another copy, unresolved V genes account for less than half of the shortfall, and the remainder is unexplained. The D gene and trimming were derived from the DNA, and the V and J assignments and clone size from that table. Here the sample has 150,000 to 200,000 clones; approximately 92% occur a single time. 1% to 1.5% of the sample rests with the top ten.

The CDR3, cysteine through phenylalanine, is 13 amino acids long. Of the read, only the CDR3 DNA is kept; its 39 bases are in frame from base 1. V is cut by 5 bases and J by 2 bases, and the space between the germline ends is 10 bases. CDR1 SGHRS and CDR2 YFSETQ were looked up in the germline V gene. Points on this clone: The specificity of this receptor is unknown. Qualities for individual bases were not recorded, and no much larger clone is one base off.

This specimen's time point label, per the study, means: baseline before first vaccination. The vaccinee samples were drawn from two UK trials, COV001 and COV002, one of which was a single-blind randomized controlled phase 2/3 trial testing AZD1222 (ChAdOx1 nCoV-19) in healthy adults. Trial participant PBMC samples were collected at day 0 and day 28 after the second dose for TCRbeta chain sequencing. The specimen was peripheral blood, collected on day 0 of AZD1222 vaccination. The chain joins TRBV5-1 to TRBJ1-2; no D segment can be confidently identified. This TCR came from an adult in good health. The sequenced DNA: TGCGCCAGCAGGGAGTCGGAGAACTATGGCTACACCTTC. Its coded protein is CASRESENYGYTF.